The rows below give T cell receptor beta chains drawn from one sample of a study of blood T cell repertoires in COVID-19. The table came from immunoSEQ multiplex PCR; TCRdb's copy has only in-frame clones and leaves some out. The data contain under 300,000 clones, 89% of them singletons. The specimen was PBMCs or T cells enriched from blood (not recorded which). These receptors were taken from a woman aged 55-69 years who had recovered from COVID-19. The CDR3 runs from the conserved cysteine through the conserved F or W. D genes are given only for firm matches. Where a row states a size, it is once, few, many or the class of an expanded clone; other rows omit it.

TRBJ2-7	-	TRBV27	TRBD2	TGTGCCAGCAGCCCAGGTGGCGGGAGGACTTACTACGAGCAGTACTTC	CASSPGGGRTYYEQYF
TRBJ1-2	-	TRBV27	-	TGTGCCAGCAGTTTCGCGGGGAACTATGGCTACACCTTC	CASSFAGNYGYTF
TRBJ2-5	-	TRBV5-8	TRBD1	TGTGCCAGCAGCTTGGGGCAGGGGGCCGAGACCCAGTACTTC	CASSLGQGAETQYF
TRBJ2-7	-	TRBV29-1	TRBD1	TGCAGCGTCCCCGGACAGGGGTCCTACGAGCAGTACTTC	CSVPGQGSYEQYF
TRBJ1-6	-	TRBV27	-	TGTGCCAGCAGCCGAAACGACAGAAATAATTCACCCCTCCACTTT	CASSRNDRNNSPLHF
TRBJ2-1	once	TRBV21-1	-	TGTGCCAGCAGCAAAGTTAGACTAGCGGGGACTTACAATGAGCAGTTCTTC	CASSKVRLAGTYNEQFF
TRBJ1-1	-	TRBV25-1	TRBD1	TGTGCCAGCAGTTTTGGAGCAGGGGGCGGGCTGAACACTGAAGCTTTCTTT	CASSFGAGGGLNTEAFF
TRBJ1-2	-	TRBV2	TRBD1	TGTGCCAGCAGTTTGGGACAGGGGTGGTCTGGCTACACCTTC	CASSLGQGWSGYTF
TRBJ1-3	-	TRBV11-2	TRBD1	TGTGCCAGCAGCCCCGGGACAGCCTCTGGAAACACCATATATTTT	CASSPGTASGNTIYF
TRBJ1-4	-	TRBV27	TRBD1	TGTGCCAGCAGTCCACAGGGGAAGGGGGAAAAACTGTTTTTT	CASSPQGKGEKLFF
TRBJ2-1	few	TRBV5-4	TRBD2	TGTGCCAGCAGCCCTGTGGGGGCTAGCGGGCTCAATGAGCAGTTCTTC	CASSPVGASGLNEQFF
TRBJ2-1	-	TRBV6-5	-	TGTGCCAGCAGTTCCCTGGCGGGATCCCTGTCTGGTGAGCAGTTCTTC	CASSSLAGSLSGEQFF
TRBJ2-1	-	TRBV2	-	TGTGCCAGCAGTTTTGGAGGGGAGCAGTTCTTC	CASSFGGEQFF
TRBJ2-7	-	TRBV7-2	TRBD2	TGTGCCAGCAGCTTTAGGGGAACTAGCGGGAGCTACGAGCAGTACTTC	CASSFRGTSGSYEQYF
TRBJ2-5	-	TRBV11-2	TRBD2	TGTGCCAGCAGCCCCGGGGGGGTAGCGGGACAAGAGACCCAGTACTTC	CASSPGGVAGQETQYF
TRBJ2-3	-	TRBV2	TRBD2	TGTGCCAGCAAAGGTAGCGGGAGAGGGGCAGATACGCAGTATTTT	CASKGSGRGADTQYF
TRBJ2-1	-	TRBV5-1	-	TGCGCCAGCAGCTTCCGGACAGCGACGGATGAGCAGTTCTTC	CASSFRTATDEQFF
TRBJ1-2	-	TRBV28	TRBD1	TGTGCCAGCAGTCCCGGGGACAGGGAGAACTATGGCTACACCTTC	CASSPGDRENYGYTF
TRBJ2-7	-	TRBV2	TRBD1	TGTGCCAGCAGTGAATGGGGGACAGGGGCTACCGCCTACGAGCAGTACTTC	CASSEWGTGATAYEQYF
TRBJ1-1	once	TRBV10-3	TRBD1	TGTGCCATCAGGCTAGACAGGGAGAACACTGAAGCTTTCTTT	CAIRLDRENTEAFF
TRBJ1-2	-	TRBV9	-	TGTGCCAGCAGCACCTCACAGGGTGATGGGAATGGCTACACCTTC	CASSTSQGDGNGYTF
TRBJ2-1	-	TRBV19	TRBD2	TGTGCCAGTAGTTTGACTAGCGGGTTCAATGAGCAGTTCTTC	CASSLTSGFNEQFF
TRBJ1-4	-	TRBV6-6	-	TGTGCCAGCAGCCAACGGACAGACGAAAAACTGTTTTTT	CASSQRTDEKLFF
TRBJ2-1	-	TRBV9	TRBD2	TGTGCCAGCAGCGCTAGCGGGATTCCCTACAATGAGCAGTTCTTC	CASSASGIPYNEQFF
TRBJ2-7	-	TRBV20-1	TRBD2	TGCAGTGCTAGTCGGCTAGCGGGCTCCTACGAGCAGTACTTC	CSASRLAGSYEQYF
TRBJ2-3	-	TRBV5-4	TRBD1	TGTGCCAGCAGCGATAAAAACAGGGGGACAGATACGCAGTATTTT	CASSDKNRGTDTQYF
TRBJ1-5	-	TRBV2	TRBD1	TGTGCCAGCAGTCCTGGGACAGGGCATCAGCCCCAGCATTTT	CASSPGTGHQPQHF
TRBJ2-1	once	TRBV28	TRBD2	TGTGCCAGCAGTACGGGGGGGCGGATTGATGAGCAGTTCTTC	CASSTGGRIDEQFF
TRBJ2-2	-	TRBV28	-	TGTGCCAGCAGCCAGGGCACCGGGGAGCTGTTTTTT	CASSQGTGELFF
TRBJ1-1	-	TRBV5-1	-	TGCGCCAGCAGCTGGGACACTCGGAACACTGAAGCTTTCTTT	CASSWDTRNTEAFF
TRBJ2-7	many	TRBV4-1	-	TGCGCCAGCAGCCAAGAGGGATGGGGGGAGAAGAGGCGGAACTCCTACGAGCAGTACTTC	CASSQEGWGEKRRNSYEQYF
TRBJ2-5	-	TRBV10-2	-	TGCGCCAGCTCGCAGACAGAGCAAGAGACCCAGTACTTC	CASSQTEQETQYF
TRBJ1-1	-	TRBV5-1	TRBD1	TGCGCCAGCAGCTCTGGGACAGGGGTCTTGACCACTGAAGCTTTCTTT	CASSSGTGVLTTEAFF
TRBJ1-6	-	TRBV7-9	-	TGTGCCAGCAGCCGACATGGATATCCCCTCCACTTT	CASSRHGYPLHF
TRBJ1-6	-	TRBV9	-	TGTGCCAGCAGCGTAGGGAGTTCACCCCTCCACTTT	CASSVGSSPLHF
TRBJ2-3	-	TRBV12-5	-	TGTGCTAGTGTCCCAGGCTGGGATACGCAGTATTTT	CASVPGWDTQYF
TRBJ2-2	-	TRBV28	-	TGTGCCAGTGGGAGGCACGCGAACACCGGGGAGCTGTTTTTT	CASGRHANTGELFF
TRBJ1-1	once	TRBV5-1	TRBD1	TGCGCCAGCAGCCTTCAGGGGGGGAACACTGAAGCTTTCTTT	CASSLQGGNTEAFF
TRBJ2-2	once	TRBV3-1/TRBV3-2	TRBD1	TGTGCCAGCAGCAGGGGGCCCGGGGAGCTGTTTTTT	CASSRGPGELFF
TRBJ1-2	-	TRBV5-1	-	TGCGCCAGCAGCCAAAAACTAACAGGGATCGATGGCTACACCTTC	CASSQKLTGIDGYTF
TRBJ1-5	-	TRBV21-1	-	TGTGCCAGCAGCAAAGTCGGCGGGGCGAGGAATCAGCCCCAGCATTTT	CASSKVGGARNQPQHF
TRBJ1-5	-	TRBV12-5	-	TGTGCTAGTGGTCCATCCTGTGGGCACTTTGGTAGCAATCAGCCCCAGCATTTT	CASGPSCGHFGSNQPQHF
TRBJ1-5	-	TRBV6-5	-	TGTGCCAGCTGCAGGGAAGGCCAGCCCCAGCATTTT	CASCREGQPQHF
TRBJ2-1	once	TRBV5-5	-	TGTGCCAGCAGCTCCATTGACTATGACTTGATGAATGAGCAGTTCTTC	CASSSIDYDLMNEQFF
TRBJ2-5	-	TRBV29-1	-	TGCAGCGTTTCCTTATACAGGGAGACCCAGTACTTC	CSVSLYRETQYF
TRBJ2-3	-	TRBV10-1	-	TGCGCCAGCTCCTGGGGAGCCACGACAGATACGCAGTATTTT	CASSWGATTDTQYF
TRBJ1-4	-	TRBV12-3/TRBV12-4	-	TGTGCCAGCAGTCGGGGGGAAAAACTGTTTTTT	CASSRGEKLFF
TRBJ2-3	-	TRBV10-3	-	TGTGCCACGAGGGGCGGGGAGAACCCAGATACGCAGTATTTT	CATRGGENPDTQYF
TRBJ2-7	-	TRBV29-1	-	TGCAGCTATAGACAAGAAGCCTACGAGCAGTACTTC	CSYRQEAYEQYF
TRBJ2-6	-	TRBV18	-	TGTGCCAGCTCACCGAAGCCCTCAGGGGCGGGTTATTCTGGGGCCAACGTCCTGACTTTC	CASSPKPSGAGYSGANVLTF
TRBJ1-4	-	TRBV6-5	-	TGTGCCAGCAGTCAATCCTATGGACAGGAAAAACTGTTTTTT	CASSQSYGQEKLFF
TRBJ1-5	-	TRBV18	TRBD1	TGTGCCAGCTCACCTCAGGGGGCCTATCAGCCCCAGCATTTT	CASSPQGAYQPQHF